This T cell receptor beta chain emerged from a study of vaccination effects on CD4 cells after COVID-19. Study background: Pre-vaccine samples were drawn 16 days and one week before the first dose. The study's findings and limits: Marked clonal contraction was seen in infection- and vaccine-induced clones late after vaccination. The study dataset contains few convalescent patients and includes no early post-infection timepoints.

Comments on this clone: The antigen is unknown.

Within the ViraFEST assay, antigen-specific CD4+ T cells underwent expansion with viral peptide pools prior to sequencing. Upon completion of 10 to 11 days in culture, CD4+ T cells were isolated. This individual tested PCR-positive for SARS-CoV-2 infection between March and December 2020. Every well housed roughly 2.1 million PBMC, which grew in culture alongside 10 IU/ml IL-2 and about 10 ug/ml peptides. The data were produced by immunoSEQ multiplex PCR, yet TCRdb's version contains in-frame clones alone and is incomplete. This table has about 27,000 clones, 75% to 85% appearing once. CDR3 size: 20 residues. With V trimmed by 5 bases and J by 0 bases, 9 bases remained unmatched. Germline assignment: CDR1 SGHVS and CDR2 FQNEAQ.

The receptor's source is a human donor who had a prior SARS-CoV-2 infection. The rearrangement joins TRBV7-8 to TRBJ2-6; the match to TRBD2 covers 14 bases. The sequencing used CD4+ T cells from PBMCs cultured with HCoV-NL63 spike peptides, collected before COVID-19 vaccination. This CDR3 reads CASSGRLGLAGDSGANVLTF. The DNA of the CDR3 is TGTGCCAGCAGCGGACGACTGGGACTAGCGGGAGACTCTGGGGCCAACGTCCTGACTTTC.